This entry describes one TCR beta chain. This clonotype was observed at least ten times. This receptor's antigen is unknown. Per-base qualities were not stored, and no clone one base away is much larger. The sample belongs to a study of T cells after yellow fever vaccination (dated by TCRdb to the late 2010s). With regard to the full study: The SMART-Seq v4 Ultra Low Input RNA kit was used to prepare libraries from fractions with low cell numbers. To follow T-cell clones before and after both primary and booster YFV17D yellow fever vaccination, bulk TCR alpha and beta repertoires underwent longitudinal sequencing. Two healthy male donors, one aged 18 to 30 and one aged 30 to 39 years, were included in the cohort. Blood samples were taken at several timepoints before and after primary and secondary immunization, and bulk PBMC replicates and cell subsets were isolated. Results the study describes overall, beyond this receptor: Computational filtering was needed because FACS-sorted repertoires could contain abundant contaminating clonotypes from the bulk population. Most clones expanded after primary vaccination were re-detected after the booster (around 96% of CD4 and about 88% of CD8), suggesting broad memory maintenance. A small share of clonotypes was detected in both CD4 and CD8 compartments, with the overlap likely arising from convergent recombination. Compared with the primary T-cell response, the secondary T-cell response was faster but weaker, reaching its peak on day 5 rather than on day 15. Only a couple of donors were included in the study, so the extent to which the findings can be generalized is limited.

Its CDR3 holds 13 amino acids, cysteine through phenylalanine. Only CDR3 DNA is held: 39 bases, read in frame from base 1. V gives up 4 bases and J gives up 0 bases, and the segment between their germline ends measures 7 bases. The germline V gene gives CDR1 as SQVTM and CDR2 as ANQGSEA. TCR cDNA was made using 5'RACE template switching, a step that added a universal primer site and unique molecular identifiers. cDNA synthesis was primed from both the TCR alpha and TCR beta constant segments. Two PCR steps were used to amplify libraries, with sample barcodes and sequencing adapters being added in the second step. Libraries were sequenced on Illumina HiSeq 2500 (2x100 bp) or NovaSeq (2x150 bp). The study's processing was this. MIGEC handled demultiplexing of reads and collapsing into UMI consensus sequences, while MiXCR performed V(D)J alignment. Clonotypes responding to the vaccine were identified with edgeR on replicate PBMC samples, with the criteria of FDR below 0.01 and a log2 fold change above 5 up to day 15. CD4 or CD8 identity was assigned to each bulk clonotype according to whether the clonotype was present at higher abundance in the sequenced CD4 repertoire or the sequenced CD8 repertoire. In-frame beta chains were kept once TCRdb had trimmed the public reads at Q25 with fastp and called clones with MiXCR. Each CDR3 protein appears once, grouped with its most common genes and DNA. TCRdb's processing, not the study's, gives the V and J calls here. For this sample the table gives approximately 74,000 distinct CDR3 sequences, of which approximately 7% were detected only once. The ten largest clones capture roughly 35% of the sample.

In light of the paper, this sample's treatment or condition label describes: live attenuated yellow fever vaccine strain. PBMCs were isolated from peripheral blood using a standard Ficoll-Paque protocol. Dynabeads CD4 and CD8 positive selection kits were used to isolate the CD4 and CD8 T-cell fractions. TriZol was used to extract RNA from bulk PBMCs, from CD4 and CD8 fractions, and from dextramer-positive and dextramer-negative fractions. This specimen consisted of CD8+ T cells sorted from PBMCs, obtained 4 to 6 days after the first yellow fever vaccination. In this chain, TRBV29-1 is recombined with TRBJ2-1; possibly the D gene is TRBD2, per 6 matching bases. This TCR was recovered from a man younger than 30 who received the YFV17D yellow fever vaccine. Here is the DNA: TGCAGCGTTGGGGAGGCCTCCTACAATGAGCAGTTCTTC. It encodes CSVGEASYNEQFF.